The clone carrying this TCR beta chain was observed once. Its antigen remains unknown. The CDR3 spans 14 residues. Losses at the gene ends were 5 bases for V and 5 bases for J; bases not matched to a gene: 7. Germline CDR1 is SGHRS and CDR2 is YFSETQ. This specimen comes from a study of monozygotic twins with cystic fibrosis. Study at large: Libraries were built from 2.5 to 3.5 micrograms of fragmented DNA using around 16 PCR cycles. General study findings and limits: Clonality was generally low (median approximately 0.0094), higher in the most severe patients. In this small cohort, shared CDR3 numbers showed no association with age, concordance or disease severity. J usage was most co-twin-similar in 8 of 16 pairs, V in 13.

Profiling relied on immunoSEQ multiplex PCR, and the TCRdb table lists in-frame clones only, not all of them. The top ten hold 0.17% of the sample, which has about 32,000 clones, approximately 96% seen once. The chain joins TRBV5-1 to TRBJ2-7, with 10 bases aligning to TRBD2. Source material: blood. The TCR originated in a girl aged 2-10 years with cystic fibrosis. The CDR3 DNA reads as TGCGCCAGCAGACTAACTAGCGGGAACAACGAGCAGTACTTC. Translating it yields CASRLTSGNNEQYF.